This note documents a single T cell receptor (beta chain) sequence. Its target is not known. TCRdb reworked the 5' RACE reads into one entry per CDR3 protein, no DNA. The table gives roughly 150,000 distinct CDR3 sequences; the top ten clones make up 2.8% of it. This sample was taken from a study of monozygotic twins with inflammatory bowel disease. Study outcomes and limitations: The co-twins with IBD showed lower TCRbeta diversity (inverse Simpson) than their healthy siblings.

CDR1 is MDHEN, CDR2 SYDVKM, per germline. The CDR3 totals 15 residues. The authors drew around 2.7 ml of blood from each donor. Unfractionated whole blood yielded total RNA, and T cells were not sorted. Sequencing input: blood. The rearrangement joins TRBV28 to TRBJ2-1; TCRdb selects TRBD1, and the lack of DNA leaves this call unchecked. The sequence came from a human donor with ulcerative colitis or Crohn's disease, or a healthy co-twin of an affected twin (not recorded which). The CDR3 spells CASSFVRVAYNEQFF.